The entry below gives a single T cell receptor beta chain sequence along with its context. Profiled with immunoSEQ multiplex PCR; TCRdb holds only in-frame clones, not every one. The repertoire holds approximately 320,000 clones, with around 90% as singletons. The CDR3 runs 13 residues. Looked up from germline, CDR1 is SNHLY and CDR2 is FYNNEI. The ends were cut back, 6 bases at V and 14 bases at J, with 19 bases in the middle. This record belongs to a study of blood T cell repertoires in COVID-19. Whole-study context: PBMCs, B-cell-depleted T cells, or T cells were the source of the cDNA or gDNA that made up the material.

The receptor's source is a man aged 60 to 75 who had recovered from COVID-19. Material: PBMCs or T cells enriched from blood (not recorded which). The chain has TRBV2 and TRBJ1-4, with no clear D. Here the CDR3 reads CASRAGTGGLLFF. CDR3 coding DNA: TGTGCCAGCAGAGCGGGCACCGGTGGGTTGCTGTTTTTT.